A selection of T cell receptor beta chains follows, all from one sample in a study of early T cells in non-severe SARS-CoV-2 infection. Using its own MiXCR run on the 5' RACE reads, TCRdb lists one record per CDR3 protein. The sample has about 76,000 distinct CDR3 sequences, 11% seen once. The sample comprised whole blood. These receptors were taken from an adult who was a healthcare worker with PCR-confirmed SARS-CoV-2 infection or an uninfected control (not recorded which). CDR3s include the opening cysteine and the closing phenylalanine or tryptophan. Fields, in order: V gene, clone size, J gene, D gene, CDR3 protein, CDR3 DNA. The D gene is left open where the match is weak. Only part of the rows carry a size: once, few, many, or a class if the clone is expanded.

>TRBV7-2|many|TRBJ1-1|-
CASSLIRDTEAFF
TGTGCCAGCAGCTTAATCAGGGACACTGAAGCTTTCTTT
>TRBV14|-|TRBJ2-7|TRBD2
CASSRWRGADSYEQYF
TGTGCCAGCAGCCGATGGCGGGGGGCCGATTCCTACGAGCAGTACTTC
>TRBV29-1|-|TRBJ2-7|-
CSVELPGSRTYEQYF
TGCAGCGTTGAACTCCCCGGGTCCCGAACCTACGAGCAGTACTTC
>TRBV20-1|-|TRBJ1-1|-
CSASVNTEAFF
TGCAGTGCTTCTGTGAACACTGAAGCTTTCTTT
>TRBV7-2|-|TRBJ2-2|TRBD2
CASSPPGLAGGRRELFF
TGTGCCAGCAGCCCCCCGGGACTAGCGGGGGGCAGGCGGGAGCTGTTTTTT
>TRBV10-3|-|TRBJ2-2|-
CAIRGIDTGELFF
TGTGCCATTAGGGGGATTGACACCGGGGAGCTGTTTTTT
>TRBV18|few|TRBJ2-3|TRBD2
CASSPLQRGSTDTQYF
TGTGCCAGCTCACCACTACAGCGGGGGAGCACAGATACGCAGTATTTT
>TRBV29-1|-|TRBJ1-4|TRBD1
CSGWTGWNEKLFF
TGCAGCGGCTGGACAGGTTGGAATGAAAAACTGTTTTTT
>TRBV12-3/TRBV12-4|many|TRBJ2-5|-
CASSSLGRPETQYF
TGTGCCAGCAGTTCCTTGGGCAGGCCGGAGACCCAGTACTTC
>TRBV12-3/TRBV12-4|-|TRBJ2-2|-
CASSFGQERAGELFF
TGTGCCAGCAGTTTTGGCCAGGAGAGGGCCGGGGAGCTGTTTTTT
>TRBV5-4|few|TRBJ1-2|-
CASSLAEANYGYTF
TGTGCCAGCAGCTTGGCCGAGGCTAACTATGGCTACACCTTC
>TRBV5-1|few|TRBJ2-7|-
CASSRGRDGSYEQYF
TGCGCCAGCAGCCGCGGTCGGGACGGATCCTACGAGCAGTACTTC
>TRBV6-2/TRBV6-3|-|TRBJ2-1|-
CASSYSGGPRQFF
TGTGCCAGCAGTTACTCTGGGGGTCCCCGGCAGTTCTTC
>TRBV2|-|TRBJ1-4|-
CASTQPGPNEKLFF
TGTGCCAGCACCCAGCCGGGACCTAATGAAAAACTGTTTTTT
>TRBV7-2|many|TRBJ1-2|-
CASSIGTLAPGAGYTF
TGTGCCAGCAGCATTGGGACACTGGCTCCGGGAGCTGGCTACACCTTC
>TRBV11-2|many|TRBJ2-7|TRBD1
CASSWDRMSYEQYF
TGTGCCAGCAGCTGGGACAGGATGTCCTACGAGCAGTACTTC
>TRBV4-3|few|TRBJ2-7|TRBD1
CASSQDRDRAYEQYF
TGCGCCAGCAGCCAAGATCGGGACAGGGCCTACGAGCAGTACTTC
>TRBV3-1|-|TRBJ1-1|-
CASSRDRVNTEAFF
TGTGCCAGCAGCCGAGACAGAGTGAACACTGAAGCTTTCTTT
>TRBV7-3|-|TRBJ1-2|TRBD1
CASSATGGDYGYTF
TGTGCCAGCAGCGCGACAGGGGGCGATTATGGCTACACCTTC
>TRBV29-1|-|TRBJ2-1|TRBD2
CSVRLAGYNEQFF
TGCAGCGTCCGACTAGCGGGGTACAATGAGCAGTTCTTC
>TRBV6-4|-|TRBJ2-6|-
CASSAGAGANVLTF
TGTGCCAGCAGCGCAGGGGCGGGGGCCAACGTCCTGACTTTC
>TRBV14|many|TRBJ2-2|-
CASSQAPATGELFF
TGTGCCAGCAGCCAAGCCCCAGCTACCGGGGAGCTGTTTTTT
>TRBV11-2|few|TRBJ2-7|-
CASSLYDEQYF
TGTGCCAGCAGCTTATATGACGAGCAGTACTTC
>TRBV5-1|few|TRBJ1-3|-
CASSLDPVHSGNTIYF
TGCGCCAGCAGCTTGGATCCAGTACACTCTGGAAACACCATATATTTT
>TRBV20-1|many|TRBJ1-2|TRBD1
CSARTGGYGYTF
TGCAGTGCAAGGACAGGGGGCTATGGCTACACCTTC
>TRBV6-5|-|TRBJ2-3|TRBD1
CASRRQGRTDTQYF
TGTGCCAGCAGGAGACAGGGGCGGACAGATACGCAGTATTTT
>TRBV30|many|TRBJ2-5|TRBD2
CAVLTLAGRTQETQYF
TGTGCCGTACTTACTTTAGCGGGACGAACCCAAGAGACCCAGTACTTC
>TRBV19|-|TRBJ1-5|TRBD1
CASSRQGDNQPQHF
TGTGCCAGTAGTCGACAGGGCGACAATCAGCCCCAGCATTTT
>TRBV27|-|TRBJ2-1|TRBD1
CASSFQGDYNEQFF
TGTGCCAGCAGTTTCCAGGGGGATTACAATGAGCAGTTCTTC
>TRBV18|many|TRBJ2-7|TRBD1
CASSPPGGQGANEQYF
TGTGCCAGCTCACCACCGGGCGGACAGGGGGCAAACGAGCAGTACTTC
>TRBV10-2|few|TRBJ2-1|TRBD1
CASKRTGGFYNEQFF
TGCGCCAGTAAAAGGACAGGGGGCTTCTACAATGAGCAGTTCTTC
>TRBV19|-|TRBJ1-6|-
CASSLMNPNSYNSPLHF
TGTGCCAGTAGTCTGATGAACCCAAACTCCTATAATTCACCCCTCCACTTT
>TRBV19|-|TRBJ1-5|-
CASTGIGNQPQHF
TGTGCCAGTACCGGGATCGGGAATCAGCCCCAGCATTTT
>TRBV2|few|TRBJ1-3|TRBD1
CASSATDRSSGNTIYF
TGTGCCAGCAGTGCGACGGACAGGAGCTCTGGAAACACCATATATTTT
>TRBV6-6|-|TRBJ1-1|TRBD1
CASSTRQGVNTEAFF
TGTGCCAGCAGTACTCGACAGGGGGTTAACACTGAAGCTTTCTTT
>TRBV29-1|-|TRBJ2-7|-
CSAGQGWEQYF
TGCAGCGCAGGGCAGGGATGGGAGCAGTACTTC
>TRBV4-1|few|TRBJ2-7|-
CASSQGSEQYF
TGCGCCAGCAGTCAAGGGAGCGAGCAGTACTTC
>TRBV9|few|TRBJ1-1|TRBD1
CASSAQGGTEAFF
TGTGCCAGCAGCGCACAGGGGGGGACTGAAGCTTTCTTT
>TRBV25-1|-|TRBJ2-3|TRBD2
CASSRGGTSTDTQYF
TGTGCCAGCAGTCGGGGAGGGACTAGCACAGATACGCAGTATTTT
>TRBV18|many|TRBJ1-4|-
CASSPSSFKKLFF
TGTGCCAGCTCACCCTCGAGTTTTAAAAAACTGTTTTTT
>TRBV19|many|TRBJ2-1|TRBD1
CASTLTGDNEQFF
TGTGCCAGTACCCTGACAGGGGATAATGAGCAGTTCTTC
>TRBV5-4|many|TRBJ1-3|-
CASSLAGGSGNTIYF
TGTGCCAGCAGCTTGGCGGGAGGATCTGGAAACACCATATATTTT
>TRBV7-9|many|TRBJ2-4|-
CASSSRDKNIQYF
TGTGCCAGCAGCTCCCGGGACAAAAACATTCAGTACTTC
>TRBV29-1|-|TRBJ1-3|-
CSVDSDGTIYF
TGCAGCGTTGATAGCGATGGCACCATATATTTT
>TRBV7-9|few|TRBJ1-2|-
CASSPTVDTTYGYTF
TGTGCCAGCAGCCCAACAGTCGACACCACCTATGGCTACACCTTC
>TRBV6-2/TRBV6-3|few|TRBJ2-1|TRBD2
CASSWLAGGSSYNEQFF
TGTGCCAGCAGTTGGCTAGCGGGGGGTAGCTCCTACAATGAGCAGTTCTTC
>TRBV24-1|-|TRBJ1-2|TRBD1
CATSPGGHGYTF
TGTGCCACCAGTCCAGGGGGCCATGGCTACACCTTC
>TRBV9|-|TRBJ1-3|-
CASSVGSSNTIYF
TGTGCCAGCAGCGTAGGGTCATCGAACACCATATATTTT
>TRBV7-9|few|TRBJ2-5|TRBD2
CASHSSGGRETQYF
TGTGCCAGTCACTCTAGCGGGGGAAGGGAGACCCAGTACTTC
>TRBV10-3|-|TRBJ1-1|-
CAISMGNTEAFF
TGTGCCATCAGTATGGGGAACACTGAAGCTTTCTTT
>TRBV10-3|-|TRBJ2-3|-
CAISESSGPDTQYF
TGTGCCATCAGTGAGTCAAGCGGTCCAGATACGCAGTATTTT
>TRBV4-1|few|TRBJ1-6|TRBD1
CASSQVGQGAGSPLHF
TGCGCCAGCAGCCAAGTGGGACAGGGGGCGGGATCACCCCTCCACTTT
>TRBV3-1|few|TRBJ2-1|TRBD2
CASSRRGLAGGPDNEQFF
TGTGCCAGCAGCCGAAGAGGGCTAGCGGGGGGGCCGGACAATGAGCAGTTCTTC
>TRBV29-1|-|TRBJ1-3|-
CSGGEANTIYF
TGCAGCGGGGGGGAAGCGAACACCATATATTTT
>TRBV5-1|-|TRBJ2-5|-
CASSFSVETQYF
TGCGCCAGCAGCTTCTCCGTAGAGACCCAGTACTTC
>TRBV12-3/TRBV12-4|few|TRBJ1-1|-
CASSAEALDTEAFF
TGTGCCAGCAGCGCCGAGGCCCTTGACACTGAAGCTTTCTTT
>TRBV5-4|many|TRBJ2-7|TRBD1
CASSWDRQTSYEQYF
TGTGCCAGCAGCTGGGACAGACAAACATCCTACGAGCAGTACTTC
>TRBV29-1|-|TRBJ2-1|-
CSVEGTEQFF
TGCAGCGTTGAGGGCACTGAGCAGTTCTTC
>TRBV7-6|many|TRBJ2-7|-
CASSFGTSAYEQYF
TGTGCCAGCAGCTTCGGGACATCCGCCTACGAGCAGTACTTC